The T cell receptor beta chain under discussion was sequenced for a study of cytomegalovirus exposure and HLA in healthy donors. A single count supports this clone. Trimming took 3 bases from V and 4 from J, leaving 4 bases between them. From germline, CDR1 is SGHNT and CDR2 YYREEE (reference sequence). The CDR3 spans 11 residues. This PCR relied on a set of 60 Vbeta primers and 13 Jbeta primers. Produced via immunoSEQ multiplex PCR; TCRdb's table is partial and in-frame only. In the table there are some 98,000 clones, 81% of which are singletons. Sequencing input: PBMCs. The chain employs TRBV5-4 and TRBJ2-5; D remains ambiguous. The TCR was taken from a middle-aged man in good health and CMV-seronegative. The CDR3: CASSSRETQYF. The DNA of the CDR3 is TGTGCCAGCAGCTCTAGAGAGACCCAGTACTTC.